One sample yielded the 21 T cell receptor beta chains listed below, sequenced in a study of cytomegalovirus exposure and HLA in healthy donors. Primers: 60 Vbeta forward and 13 Jbeta reverse. TCRdb keeps only in-frame clones here, not all; method: immunoSEQ multiplex PCR. The sample includes tens of thousands of clones, around 72% of them seen just once. Sequencing was performed on PBMCs. These receptors were collected from a woman in her 50s in good health and CMV-seropositive.

The chain is built from TRBV4-1 and TRBJ2-3; a possible D gene is TRBD2 (6 bases). V lost 4 bases, J lost 2 bases, and 13 bases lay in between. This CDR3 region has 15 residues. CDR1 is MGHRA and CDR2 is YSYEKL in the germline V gene. The CDR3 DNA sequence: TGCGCCAGCAGCCGGTCGGGACTTTCCACAGATACGCAGTATTTT. Its translation is CASSRSGLSTDTQYF.

The V call is TRBV19, the J call TRBJ2-6; D gene unclear. Trimming took 5 bases from V and 0 from J, leaving 5 bases between them. The CDR3 sequence is 14 residues long. Germline CDR1 LNHDA, CDR2 SQIVND (reference sequence). The CDR3 bases are TGTGCCAGTAGTGTCCTCTCTGGGGCCAACGTCCTGACTTTC. This codes for CASSVLSGANVLTF. Supplemented by reference TRBV19 and TRBJ2-6, the full variable domain reads DGGITQSPKYLFRKEGQNVTLSCEQNLNHDAMYWYRQDPGQGLRLIYYSQIVNDFQKGDIAEGYSVSREKKESFPLTVTSAQKNPTAFYLCASSVLSGANVLTFGAGSRLTVL.

V usage is TRBV28 and J usage is TRBJ2-1; no clear D gene. The CDR3 contains 16 residues. The germline V gene encodes CDR1 MDHEN and CDR2 SYDVKM. Trimming removed 5 bases from V and 6 bases from J, with 20 bases in between. The CDR3 DNA reads as TGTGCCAGCAGTAAATTCTCATCCCCGGGTGGCAATGAGCAGTTCTTC. Amino acid sequence: CASSKFSSPGGNEQFF.

V and J are TRBV5-1 and TRBJ2-1; 9 positions match TRBD2. The CDR3 totals 16 residues. V trimming: 0 bases; J trimming: 6 bases; junction bases outside the gene matches: 7. The germline V gene encodes CDR1 SGHRS and CDR2 YFSETQ. This CDR3 is CASSLDGGGALNEQFF. The CDR3 DNA reads TGCGCCAGCAGCTTGGATGGCGGGGGGGCACTCAATGAGCAGTTCTTC.

The gene calls are TRBV27 and TRBJ2-2; no firm D call. Germline V lookup: CDR1 MNHEY, CDR2 SMNVEV (reference sequence). This CDR3 has 16 residues. The V gene lost 4 bases and the J gene lost 4 bases, with 16 bases spanning the gap. The CDR3 DNA reads as TGTGCCAGCAGTTGGAGATCCCCGCGTACCACCGGGGAGCTGTTTTTT. This gives the protein CASSWRSPRTTGELFF.

V gene TRBV6-5 combines with J gene TRBJ2-1; no reliable D call. The V end lost 6 bases, the J end lost 0 bases, and 6 bases lay between the germline ends. CDR1 MNHEY and CDR2 SVGAGI come from the germline V gene. The CDR3 loop spans 13 amino acids. The CDR3 DNA is TGTGCCAGCAGCCCCGGCTCCTACAATGAGCAGTTCTTC. This translates into CASSPGSYNEQFF.

The gene calls are TRBV4-1 and TRBJ1-5; 8 bases fit TRBD1. Germline V gives CDR1 MGHRA, CDR2 YSYEKL. This CDR3 region has 16 residues. V was pared by 1 base and J by 4 bases, with 6 bases of the junction left unmatched. The CDR3 reads CASSQGDRGGNQPQHF. DNA for the CDR3: TGCGCCAGCAGCCAAGGCGACAGGGGCGGAAATCAGCCCCAGCATTTT.

This clone was seen only a few times. The chain uses TRBV5-4 and TRBJ1-4; D call uncertain. Germline V CDR1 and CDR2: SGHNT, YYREEE (reference sequence). The germline V and J ends were trimmed by 0 bases and 2 bases, with 5 bases remaining between them. CDR3 length equals 14 residues. DNA of the CDR3: TGTGCCAGCAGCTTGGGGAGGACTAATGAAAAACTGTTTTTT. Protein: CASSLGRTNEKLFF.

The chain has TRBV10-3 and TRBJ1-1; weak D call: TRBD1 (6 bases). The germline gives CDR1 ENHRY, CDR2 SYGVKD. Trimming cost V 6 bases and J 1 base, with 12 bases left between them. The CDR3 loop spans 14 amino acids. CDR3 in DNA: TGTGCCATCAGAGGGGCGACAGGGAACACTGAAGCTTTCTTT. This sequence encodes CAIRGATGNTEAFF.

This chain connects TRBV10-3 to TRBJ1-1, with 12 nucleotides matching TRBD1. From germline, CDR1 is ENHRY and CDR2 SYGVKD. There are 15 residues in the CDR3. V lost 3 bases to trimming and J lost 6 bases; unmatched junction nucleotides: 5. The CDR3 nucleotides are TGTGCCATCAGTGATCCGGGACAGGGGGCCGCTGAAGCTTTCTTT. This translates into CAISDPGQGAAEAFF.

In this sample, this clone turned up once. The chain has TRBV6-1 and TRBJ2-7, with 10 bases identical to TRBD2. Looked up from germline, CDR1 is MNHNS and CDR2 is SASEGT. This CDR3 has 15 residues. After removal of 3 bases from V and 2 bases from J, the junction contained 4 bases not matched to a gene. Here the CDR3 reads CASSEGLAGAYEQYF. The CDR3, as DNA: TGTGCCAGCAGTGAGGGGCTAGCGGGAGCCTACGAGCAGTACTTC.

The genes are TRBV19 and TRBJ1-1; unclear D gene. CDR3 length: 15 residues. The germline CDR1 and CDR2 sequences are LNHDA and SQIVND (reference sequence). V shed 5 bases and J shed 0 bases, with 13 bases lying between them. The CDR3 DNA reads as TGTGCCAGTAGTTCGCCAGGACTGATGAACACTGAAGCTTTCTTT. Amino acid sequence: CASSSPGLMNTEAFF.

The genes are TRBV27 and TRBJ1-4; perhaps TRBD1 as D (5 bases). The CDR3 is 16 amino acids. The germline V and J ends were trimmed by 3 bases and 5 bases, with 16 bases remaining between them. The germline V gene encodes CDR1 MNHEY and CDR2 SMNVEV (reference sequence). The CDR3 reads CASSFGRGRVNEKLFF. The CDR3 bases are TGTGCCAGCAGTTTTGGGAGGGGTCGTGTCAATGAAAAACTGTTTTTT.

The chain joins TRBV7-2 to TRBJ2-1; perhaps TRBD2 as D (7 bases). CDR1 SGHTA and CDR2 FQGNSA come from the germline V gene. The V and J ends lost 2 bases and 9 bases respectively, with 14 bases between them. The CDR3 sequence is 14 residues long. This CDR3 reads CASSLLGGGGEQFF. For the CDR3, the DNA is TGTGCCAGCAGCTTACTAGGGGGAGGGGGTGAGCAGTTCTTC.

V and J are TRBV19 and TRBJ2-4, with no clear D. Germline assignment: CDR1 LNHDA and CDR2 SQIVND (reference sequence). Trimming removed 2 bases at V and 7 bases at J, with 18 bases between. The CDR3 has 16 residues. In DNA, the CDR3 is TGTGCCAGTAGTATATTCGGAGTTTCCAATCCTAACATTCAGTACTTC. It specifies CASSIFGVSNPNIQYF.

CDR3 coding DNA: TGTGCCAGCAGCCTTAGCGGGATTAACGATGAGCAGTTCTTC. This gives the protein CASSLSGINDEQFF. This rearrangement joins TRBV7-2 to TRBJ2-1; 8 bases align to TRBD2. This CDR3 has 14 amino acids. CDR1 SGHTA and CDR2 FQGNSA come from the germline V gene. V dropped 5 bases and J dropped 8; count of bases not matched to a gene: 8. The variable domain in full, with the rest retrieved from reference TRBV7-2 and TRBJ2-1, is GAGVSQSPSNKVTEKGKDVELRCDPISGHTALYWYRQSLGQGLEFLIYFQGNSAPDKSGLPSDRFSAERTGGSVSTLTIQRTQQEDSAVYLCASSLSGINDEQFFGPGTRLTVL.

The chain combines TRBV27 with TRBJ1-4; D remains unclear. The CDR3 totals 15 residues. V was clipped by 2 bases and J by 8 bases, with 15 bases between them. Germline CDR1 and CDR2: MNHEY and SMNVEV (reference sequence). As DNA, the CDR3 is TGTGCCAGCAGTTTAAACGATCCCATGCGGGAAAAACTGTTTTTT. Translating it yields CASSLNDPMREKLFF. Drawing the rest from reference TRBV27 and TRBJ1-4, the complete variable domain is EAQVTQNPRYLITVTGKKLTVTCSQNMNHEYMSWYRQDPGLGLRQIYYSMNVEVTDKGDVPEGYKVSRKEKRNFPLILESPSPNQTSLYFCASSLNDPMREKLFFGSGTQLSVL.

This chain connects TRBV28 to TRBJ1-1; 10 bases line up with TRBD1. V was clipped by 4 bases and J by 4 bases; unmatched bases: 6. The CDR3 totals 15 residues. Germline V CDR1 and CDR2: MDHEN, SYDVKM. The CDR3 nucleotides are TGTGCCAGCAGTTCCTACCGGGACAGGGGCACTGAAGCTTTCTTT. Its protein is CASSSYRDRGTEAFF.

The rearrangement links TRBV7-3 to TRBJ2-1; TRBD2 might be the D (5 bases). The CDR3 sequence is 16 residues long. V lost 2 bases, J lost 1 base, and 12 bases lay in between. Germline V gene data show CDR1 as SGHTA and CDR2 as FQGTGA. The CDR3 DNA reads TGTGCCAGCAGCTTACACCGGAGCGGATCCTACAATGAGCAGTTCTTC. It translates to CASSLHRSGSYNEQFF.

This clone was seen a single time. V gene TRBV18 combines with J gene TRBJ2-3; 7 bases agree with TRBD1. The ends lost 3 bases at V and 4 bases at J; junction bases unmatched: 7. The CDR3 length is 15 residues. Germline V gene lookup returns CDR1 KGHSH and CDR2 LQKENI. The CDR3 DNA is TGTGCCAGCTCACCCCCTAGACAGGGTCCAGATACGCAGTATTTT. It codes for CASSPPRQGPDTQYF.

The chain has TRBV7-9 and TRBJ2-7, with D possibly being TRBD2 (5 bases). The CDR3 has 14 residues. Trimming shortened V by 5 bases and J by 7 bases, and 18 bases separated the two germline ends. Per germline, CDR1 SEHNR and CDR2 FQNEAQ (reference sequence). The CDR3 DNA reads TGTGCCAGCAGCCTGGACTCCACTTTTGGAGAGCAGTACTTC. Its protein is CASSLDSTFGEQYF.